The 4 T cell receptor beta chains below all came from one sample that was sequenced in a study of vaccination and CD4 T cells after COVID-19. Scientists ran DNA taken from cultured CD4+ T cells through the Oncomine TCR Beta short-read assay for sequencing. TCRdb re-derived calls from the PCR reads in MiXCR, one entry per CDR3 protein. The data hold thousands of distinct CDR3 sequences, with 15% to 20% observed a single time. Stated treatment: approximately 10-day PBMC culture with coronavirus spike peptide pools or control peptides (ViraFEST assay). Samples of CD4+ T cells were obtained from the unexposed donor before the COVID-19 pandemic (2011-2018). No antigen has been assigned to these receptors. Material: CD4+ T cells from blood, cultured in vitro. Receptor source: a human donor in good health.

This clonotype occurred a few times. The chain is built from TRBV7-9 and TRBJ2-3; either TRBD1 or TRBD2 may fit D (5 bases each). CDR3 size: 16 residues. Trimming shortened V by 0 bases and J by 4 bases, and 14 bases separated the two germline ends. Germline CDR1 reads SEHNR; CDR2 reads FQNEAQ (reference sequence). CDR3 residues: CASSLAVGRGADTQYF. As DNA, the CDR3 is TGTGCCAGCAGCTTAGCAGTGGGACGGGGCGCAGATACGCAGTATTTT.

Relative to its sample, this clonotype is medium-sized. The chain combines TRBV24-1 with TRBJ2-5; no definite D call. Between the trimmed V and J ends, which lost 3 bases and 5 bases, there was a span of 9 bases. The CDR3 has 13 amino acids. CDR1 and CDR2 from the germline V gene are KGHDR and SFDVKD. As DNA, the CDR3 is TGTGCCACCAGTGATGGGCCGTCCGAGACCCAGTACTTC. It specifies CATSDGPSETQYF.

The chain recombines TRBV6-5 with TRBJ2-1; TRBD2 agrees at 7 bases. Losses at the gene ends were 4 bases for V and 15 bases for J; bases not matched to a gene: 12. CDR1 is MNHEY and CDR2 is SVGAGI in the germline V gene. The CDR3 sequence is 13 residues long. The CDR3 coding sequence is TGTGCCAGCAGTTCTACCCAACGGGGGGTATGGTTCTTC. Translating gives CASSSTQRGVWFF.

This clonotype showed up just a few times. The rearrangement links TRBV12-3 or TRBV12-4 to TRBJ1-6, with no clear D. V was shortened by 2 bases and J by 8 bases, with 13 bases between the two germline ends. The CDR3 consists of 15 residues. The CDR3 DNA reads TGTGCCAGCAGTTTAAATGCAGGTGCGGATTCACCCCTCCACTTT. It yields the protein CASSLNAGADSPLHF.